This T cell receptor beta chain was recovered during a study of CD8 T cells in ankylosing spondylitis. General study findings and limits: Made up of about eight highly homologous variants, a TCR beta motif appeared characteristic of ankylosing spondylitis blood. Earlier authors reported some of these motif variants in reactive arthritis synovial fluid and blood.

With molecular barcodes, quantitative 5'-RACE was used to make the TCR beta libraries. TCRdb used MiXCR to reprocess the 5' RACE reads, holding one entry per CDR3 protein. The sample consists of 200,000 to 300,000 distinct CDR3 sequences, roughly 8.6% of them appearing once. Unmatched junction bases numbered 3, after V lost 4 bases and J lost 0 bases. Germline V gene lookup returns CDR1 DFQATT and CDR2 SNEGSKA (reference sequence). The CDR3 has 14 amino acids. There are many counts of this clonotype. Its matching antigen is unknown. Sequencing was done on a sample of blood, either unsorted or a sorted T cell fraction (not recorded which). The chain joins TRBV20-1 to TRBJ2-1, with 7 bases lining up with TRBD1. The TCR was taken from a male donor with ankylosing spondylitis or in good health (not recorded which). The CDR3 nucleotides are TGCAGTGCTAAAGGGGGCATCTCCTACAATGAGCAGTTCTTC. Translated, it gives CSAKGGISYNEQFF.